The 14 T cell receptor beta chains reported below all come from one sample, sequenced in a study of blood T cell repertoires in COVID-19 (dated by TCRdb to 2020 to 2021). Library prep was done by the immunoSEQ multiplex PCR assay. The table was pulled from immuneACCESS by TCRdb, which kept in-frame rearrangements only. Such tables lose some clones; where checked, under half of the loss comes from unresolved V genes, and the rest has no known cause. For this sample the table gives about 170,000 clones, of which around 83% were detected only once. Together, the top ten hold approximately 18% of the sample. The sample comprised peripheral blood. The receptors derive from a woman aged 70 to 79 who had recovered from COVID-19.

This chain connects TRBV3-1 (or the pseudogene TRBV3-2) to TRBJ2-4; 7 positions match TRBD2. J gave up 5 bases and V 0 bases, and 4 bases lay outside the gene matches. The CDR3 is made up of 15 amino acids. Germline lookup yields CDR1 LGHDT and CDR2 YNNKEL (reference sequence). CDR3 DNA sequence: TGTGCCAGCAGCCAAGACCTAGCGGCCGAAAACATTCAGTACTTC. Protein: CASSQDLAAENIQYF.

This sequence joins TRBV18 and TRBJ2-2; a weak D match, TRBD1 (6 bases). Trimming cost V 1 base and J 1 base, with 13 bases left between them. From germline, CDR1 is KGHSH and CDR2 LQKENI. This CDR3 contains 17 residues. Written as DNA, the CDR3 is TGTGCCAGCTCACCACTCAATGGGGGCCTGAACACCGGGGAGCTGTTTTTT. Amino acids: CASSPLNGGLNTGELFF.

J is TRBJ2-7 and V is TRBV7-8; 7 nucleotides align to TRBD2. The germline V gene has CDR1 SGHVS and CDR2 FQNEAQ. There are 17 residues in the CDR3. J lost 7 bases, V lost 1 base, and 16 bases had no gene match. CDR3 nucleotide sequence: TGTGCCAGCAGCTTAGGGTCCCCCCTAGCGGCAGGGCGGGAGCAGTACTTC. This sequence encodes CASSLGSPLAAGREQYF.

The J gene is TRBJ2-5, the V gene TRBV5-6; 8 bases map to TRBD2. Germline V gene data show CDR1 as SGHDT and CDR2 as YYEEEE. CDR3 length: 14 residues. The trim removed 0 bases at V and 5 bases at J, leaving 3 bases unmatched. CDR3 loop: CASSLVGRGETQYF. The CDR3 bases are TGTGCCAGCAGCTTGGTCGGGAGGGGGGAGACCCAGTACTTC.

V and J are TRBV6-5 and TRBJ1-2; 8 bases line up with TRBD1. CDR1 and CDR2 from the germline V gene are MNHEY and SVGAGI. The CDR3 is 15 amino acids. Trimming cost V 6 bases and J 4 bases; bases outside gene matches: 10. The CDR3 sequence: CASSPRTGNPYGYTF. The CDR3 nucleotides are TGTGCCAGCAGCCCGAGGACAGGGAACCCCTATGGCTACACCTTC.

The rearrangement uses TRBV7-2 and TRBJ2-7; 7 bases are shared with TRBD2. This CDR3 contains 16 residues. The germline gives CDR1 SGHTA, CDR2 FQGNSA. J was trimmed by 0 bases and V by 2 bases; bases with no gene match: 7. CDR3 coding DNA: TGTGCCAGCAGCTTAACCGCCGCGGGAGCCTCCTACGAGCAGTACTTC. Translation: CASSLTAAGASYEQYF. The full variable domain, completed using reference TRBV7-2 and TRBJ2-7, is GAGVSQSPSNKVTEKGKDVELRCDPISGHTALYWYRQSLGQGLEFLIYFQGNSAPDKSGLPSDRFSAERTGGSVSTLTIQRTQQEDSAVYLCASSLTAAGASYEQYFGPGTRLTVT.

This clone was counted once. This chain connects TRBV10-1 to TRBJ2-7; 11 bases align to TRBD1. Per germline, CDR1 WNHNN and CDR2 SYGVQD (reference sequence). With 3 bases clipped from V and 6 bases from J, the junction kept 7 bases outside the gene matches. This CDR3 spans 15 amino acids. DNA of the CDR3: TGCGCCAGCAGTGAAGACGGGGACAGGGGGAGCGAGCAGTACTTC. Translated, it gives CASSEDGDRGSEQYF.

This chain joins TRBV9 and TRBJ1-3; unclear D gene. Trimming took off 4 bases at V and 4 bases at J, with 18 bases between the two ends. This CDR3 has 16 amino acids. Germline V gene sequence: CDR1 SGDLS, CDR2 YYNGEE. The CDR3 nucleotides read TGTGCCAGCAGCCCGCCCCCGTTTTGGAGGGGAAACACCATATATTTT. It codes for CASSPPPFWRGNTIYF.

This clone was seen more than once but under ten times. The chain joins TRBV5-6 to TRBJ2-7, with D possibly TRBD2 on 5 matching bases. The V end was cut by 4 bases, the J end by 5 bases, with 22 bases between. CDR3 length: 16 residues. CDR1 is SGHDT, CDR2 YYEEEE, per germline. CDR3 residues: CASSHPETPEEDEQYF. The CDR3 DNA follows: TGTGCCAGCAGCCACCCGGAGACCCCCGAGGAGGACGAGCAGTACTTC.

The chain carries TRBV15 and TRBJ2-5; tentative D call: TRBD1 (7 bases). The V end was cut by 0 bases, the J end by 5 bases, with 19 bases between. This CDR3 has 17 amino acids. The germline V gene encodes CDR1 LNHNV and CDR2 YYDKDF (reference sequence). The CDR3 coding sequence is TGTGCCACCAGCAGAGATGGTGCCAGGGGGGTCGGGGAGACCCAGTACTTC. Its protein is CATSRDGARGVGETQYF.

This chain links TRBV28 with TRBJ2-2; tentatively, D is TRBD1 (6 bases). Germline V gene lookup returns CDR1 MDHEN and CDR2 SYDVKM. The length of the CDR3 is 12 residues. The CDR3 here is CAVGQNTGELFF. The CDR3 bases are TGTGCAGTGGGACAAAACACCGGGGAGCTGTTTTTT.

The rearrangement links TRBV27 to TRBJ2-7, with 7 bases matching TRBD1. This CDR3 has 13 residues. Germline V CDR1 and CDR2: MNHEY, SMNVEV (reference sequence). The junction had 3 bases not matched to a gene; V was cut back by 3 bases and J by 4 bases. The CDR3 sequence: CASSLGRGYEQYF. Here the CDR3 DNA reads TGTGCCAGCAGTTTGGGCAGGGGGTACGAGCAGTACTTC.

V gene TRBV3-1 (or the pseudogene TRBV3-2) combines with J gene TRBJ2-2, with D perhaps matching TRBD2 (5 bases). The germline V gene has CDR1 LGHDT and CDR2 YNNKEL (reference sequence). The CDR3 covers 11 residues. Trimming took off 8 bases at V and 6 bases at J, with 7 bases between the two ends. CDR3 in DNA: TGTGCCAGCCAGGAGGCCGGGGAGCTGTTTTTT. Residues: CASQEAGELFF.

This clone was detected only once. The rearrangement joins TRBV19 to TRBJ2-1; TRBD1 agrees at 9 bases. The CDR3 has 16 amino acids. With V trimmed by 5 bases and J by 3 bases, 8 bases remained unmatched. Germline CDR1 LNHDA, CDR2 SQIVND (reference sequence). CDR3 protein: CASSAPGTGFYNEQFF. The CDR3, as DNA: TGTGCCAGTAGTGCCCCCGGGACAGGGTTCTACAATGAGCAGTTCTTC.